Presented here are 25 T cell receptor beta chains from one specimen sequenced in a study of Graves' ophthalmopathy and Graves' hyperthyroidism. Amplification of TCR beta CDR3 regions used RNA transcripts. Investigators did first-round RT-PCR with HTBI primers, then second-round multiplex PCR. MiXCR was run by TCRdb on the multiplex PCR reads, yielding one entry per CDR3 protein. The table has hundreds of thousands of distinct CDR3 sequences, roughly 21% seen once. The sample was peripheral blood. These receptors came from a woman aged 18-29 years with stable Graves' hyperthyroidism.

CDR3 sequence reads: CASSQENLETQYF. CDR3 DNA sequence: TGTGCCAGCAGCCAAGAGAACCTAGAGACCCAGTACTTC. This rearrangement joins TRBV3-1 to TRBJ2-5; D ambiguous. V lost 0 bases to trimming and J lost 4 bases, with 6 bases between them. The CDR3 length is 13 residues. Germline CDR1 reads LGHDT; CDR2 reads YNNKEL (reference sequence).

The chain recombines TRBV20-1 with TRBJ1-2; D gene ambiguous. CDR1 DFQATT and CDR2 SNEGSKA come from the germline V gene (reference sequence). The V gene lost 0 bases and the J gene lost 3 bases, with 11 bases spanning the gap. The CDR3 runs to 14 residues. The chain's CDR3 is CSARDGVEYYGYTF. DNA for the CDR3: TGCAGTGCTAGAGATGGGGTAGAATACTATGGCTACACCTTC.

The sample holds many counts of this clonotype. The chain recombines TRBV13 with TRBJ1-2, with TRBD1 matching over 10 bases. The CDR3 extends over 20 amino acids. Trimming took 5 bases from V and 2 from J; bases not matched to a gene: 20. The V gene's germline CDR1 is PRHDT and CDR2 FYEKMQ (reference sequence). CDR3 sequence: CASSPDPWGQGRLLNYGYTF. The CDR3 DNA is TGTGCCAGCAGCCCAGACCCGTGGGGACAGGGGCGTCTTTTGAACTATGGCTACACCTTC.

This clonotype was counted many times. The CDR3 spells CSARGLADFLFSYEQYF. The CDR3 DNA reads as TGCAGTGCCAGGGGACTAGCGGATTTTCTTTTCTCCTACGAGCAGTACTTC. The chain uses TRBV20-1 and TRBJ2-7; TRBD2 matches at 11 bases. This CDR3 contains 17 residues. With 6 bases clipped from V and 0 bases from J, the junction kept 13 bases outside the gene matches. Germline V CDR1 and CDR2: DFQATT, SNEGSKA (reference sequence).

This clonotype came up many times. The CDR3, as DNA: TGTGCCAGCAGCTTGGAGCGGGTGCAAGAGACCCAGTACTTC. Translated, it gives CASSLERVQETQYF. This chain uses TRBV5-6 with TRBJ2-5; possibly TRBD2 for D (6 bases). V lost 0 bases and J lost 2, with 8 bases in between. CDR1 and CDR2 from the germline V gene are SGHDT and YYEEEE. The CDR3 loop spans 14 amino acids.

This clonotype was recorded at least ten times. V is TRBV7-9 and J is TRBJ1-5, with D uncertain. The CDR3 consists of 12 residues. Trimming removed 1 base at V and 6 bases at J, with 4 bases between. In germline, CDR1 is SEHNR, CDR2 FQNEAQ (reference sequence). The CDR3 is CASSLEPQPQHF. For the CDR3, the DNA is TGTGCCAGCAGCTTAGAGCCTCAGCCCCAGCATTTT.

This clonotype was counted many times. The rearrangement links TRBV9 to TRBJ1-1; a possible D gene is TRBD1 (5 bases). From germline, CDR1 is SGDLS and CDR2 YYNGEE. V lost 4 bases and J 3 bases, leaving 19 bases between the germline ends. CDR3 length: 16 residues. The CDR3 DNA reads as TGTGCCAGCAGCCCTTCTGTGGGGGTTTTGGACACTGAAGCTTTCTTT. It encodes CASSPSVGVLDTEAFF.

The CDR3: CASSLLAATGELFF. CDR3 in DNA: TGTGCCAGCAGTTTACTAGCGGCCACCGGGGAGCTGTTTTTT. V is TRBV12-3 or TRBV12-4 and J is TRBJ2-2, with 7 bases fitting TRBD2. V lost 2 bases and J lost 4; bases outside the gene matches: 1. The CDR3 sequence is 14 residues long.

This clonotype was counted at least ten times. The chain uses TRBV7-9 and TRBJ2-5, with D uncertain. This CDR3 spans 14 amino acids. Germline V lookup: CDR1 SEHNR, CDR2 FQNEAQ (reference sequence). V was pared by 2 bases and J by 5 bases, with 12 bases between. This chain's CDR3 is CASSLRSGGETQYF. CDR3 DNA: TGTGCCAGCAGCTTAAGGTCGGGTGGGGAGACCCAGTACTTC.

In this sample, this clonotype turned up many times. The junction departs from the called germline gene at one end, perhaps through a read error. The chain couples TRBV6-5 to TRBJ2-7, with D tentatively TRBD2 (6 bases). The CDR3 contains 15 residues. Germline V gene data show CDR1 as MNHEY and CDR2 as SVGAGI. CDR3 residues: CASSYPGAEHYELYF. CDR3 bases: TGTGCCAGCAGTTACCCGGGAGCGGAGCATTACGAGCTGTACTTC.

The CDR3: CASTFGGLGYTF. Here the CDR3 DNA reads TGTGCCAGCACCTTCGGGGGGCTTGGCTACACCTTC. This chain uses TRBV6-2 or TRBV6-3 with TRBJ1-2; possible D gene TRBD1, 6 bases. The CDR3 is 12 amino acids. CDR1 and CDR2 from the germline V gene are MNHEY and SVGEGT. V dropped 7 bases and J dropped 7 bases, with 13 bases sitting between them.

In this sample, this clonotype turned up a few times. The gene calls are TRBV27 and TRBJ2-7; perhaps D is TRBD1 or TRBD2 (5 bases each). The germline gives CDR1 MNHEY, CDR2 SMNVEV (reference sequence). V lost 5 bases, J lost 2 bases, and 16 bases lay in between. The CDR3 has 15 residues. Here the CDR3 DNA reads TGTGCCAGCAGTAGCTGGGGGACCCGAACCTACGAGCAGTACTTC. It encodes CASSSWGTRTYEQYF.

The chain has TRBV11-3 and TRBJ2-7; D possibly corresponds to TRBD2 (6 bases). CDR1 is SGHNT, CDR2 YENEEA, per germline. Trimming shortened V by 0 bases and J by 3 bases, and 12 bases separated the two germline ends. The CDR3 length is 15 residues. In DNA, the CDR3 is TGTGCCAGCAGCTTAGAAGGAGGGACGGGCTACGAGCAGTACTTC. Amino acids: CASSLEGGTGYEQYF.

This clonotype has at least ten counts. This chain links TRBV11-2 with TRBJ1-2; no clear D gene. Germline CDR1 SGHAT, CDR2 FQNNGV. The CDR3 loop spans 14 amino acids. Trimming stripped 0 bases from V and 7 bases from J, with 12 bases between. The CDR3 loop reads CASSLDTTWGGYTF. The CDR3 DNA is TGTGCCAGCAGCTTAGATACAACATGGGGTGGCTACACCTTC.

There are many counts of this clonotype. This chain uses TRBV6-2 or TRBV6-3 with TRBJ2-5; no clear D gene. Germline values: CDR1 MNHEY, CDR2 SVGEGT. Trimming left V 0 bases short and J 5 bases short, with 19 bases between. This CDR3 comprises 17 residues. The CDR3 loop is CASSYSTVNPNKETQYF. Written as DNA, the CDR3 is TGTGCCAGCAGTTACTCGACGGTTAACCCTAATAAGGAGACCCAGTACTTC.

The genes are TRBV5-1 and TRBJ2-5; 14 bases agree with TRBD2. V shed 4 bases and J 7 bases; nucleotides not matched to a gene: 3. Germline CDR1 reads SGHRS; CDR2 reads YFSETQ. CDR3 length: 14 amino acids. This chain's CDR3 is CASSLGTSGGTQYF. The CDR3 DNA is TGCGCCAGCAGCCTCGGGACTAGCGGGGGGACCCAGTACTTC.

This clonotype has a count of ten or more. This chain connects TRBV24-1 to TRBJ1-2; D ambiguous. The CDR3 loop spans 13 amino acids. Germline V gene sequence: CDR1 KGHDR, CDR2 SFDVKD. The V end lost 5 bases, the J end lost 2 bases, and 8 bases lay between the germline ends. For the CDR3, the DNA is TGTGCCACCAGTGTCGGCTTCAACTATGGCTACACCTTC. The encoded protein is CATSVGFNYGYTF.

A few counts support this clonotype. J is TRBJ1-1 and V is TRBV5-1; tentatively, D is TRBD1 (6 bases). Germline V gene sequence: CDR1 SGHRS, CDR2 YFSETQ. The CDR3 has 17 amino acids. V was clipped by 5 bases and J by 2 bases, with 22 bases between them. The CDR3 region has the DNA TGCGCCAGCAGTCGGGATGGGCCAGGGGCTGCTAACACTGAAGCTTTCTTT. Protein: CASSRDGPGAANTEAFF. The variable domain in full, with the rest retrieved from reference TRBV5-1 and TRBJ1-1, is KAGVTQTPRYLIKTRGQQVTLSCSPISGHRSVSWYQQTPGQGLQFLFEYFSETQRNKGNFPGRFSGRQFSNSRSEMNVSTLELGDSALYLCASSRDGPGAANTEAFFGQGTRLTVV.

The V call is TRBV29-1, the J call TRBJ1-1; TRBD1 might be the D (5 bases). V was clipped by 6 bases and J by 10 bases, with 12 bases between them. This CDR3 has 10 residues. From germline, CDR1 is SQVTM and CDR2 ANQGSEA. CDR3 in DNA: TGCAGCGTGGGGACCCAGGGAGCTTTCTTT. Encoded protein: CSVGTQGAFF.

The V gene is TRBV20-1, the J gene TRBJ1-1; D not resolved. There are 12 residues in the CDR3. The germline V gene has CDR1 DFQATT and CDR2 SNEGSKA (reference sequence). Trimming left V 6 bases short and J 4 bases short, with 12 bases between. The CDR3 coding sequence is TGCAGTGCGACCCACCCGCTCACTGAAGCTTTCTTT. Translation gives CSATHPLTEAFF.

This clonotype was recorded many times. J is TRBJ1-2 and V is TRBV2, with TRBD1 identical over 7 bases. The length of the CDR3 is 14 residues. The germline V gene has CDR1 SNHLY and CDR2 FYNNEI. V dropped 10 bases and J dropped 8; count of bases not matched to a gene: 16. DNA for the CDR3: TGTGCCACCACAGGGGAGCTCACGCGGGGGGGCTACACCTTC. Its translation is CATTGELTRGGYTF.

This clonotype was detected many times. The chain couples TRBV28 to TRBJ1-2; 8 bases are shared with TRBD1. In germline, CDR1 is MDHEN, CDR2 SYDVKM. The CDR3 runs to 17 residues. V was pared by 1 base and J by 0 bases, with 7 bases of the junction left unmatched. This chain's CDR3 is CASSLFPGGATNYGYTF. The CDR3 nucleotides are TGTGCCAGCAGTTTATTCCCAGGGGGCGCGACTAACTATGGCTACACCTTC.

This clonotype was seen many times. This sequence joins TRBV27 and TRBJ2-4; D gene unclear. V was pared by 3 bases and J by 3 bases, with 15 bases between. Germline CDR1 is MNHEY and CDR2 is SMNVEV (reference sequence). The CDR3 sequence is 16 residues long. The CDR3: CASSFSAGFVKNIQYF. The DNA for the CDR3 is TGTGCCAGCAGTTTTTCAGCAGGCTTCGTCAAAAACATTCAGTACTTC.

This sequence joins TRBV12-5 and TRBJ1-5; no firm D call. This CDR3 region has 13 residues. V was shortened by 2 bases and J by 2 bases, with 4 bases between the two germline ends. From germline, CDR1 is LGHNT and CDR2 FRNRAP. CDR3 DNA: TGTGCTAGTGGTTTGCCCGGCAATCAGCCCCAGCATTTT. Its translation is CASGLPGNQPQHF.

There are a few counts of this clonotype. The chain joins TRBV18 to TRBJ2-2; 9 bases fit TRBD1. Trimming at V came to 3 bases and at J to 5 bases, leaving 4 bases not matched to a gene. CDR1 and CDR2 from the germline V gene are KGHSH and LQKENI. The CDR3 is made up of 15 amino acids. CDR3 nucleotide sequence: TGTGCCAGCTCACCGGGACAGGGAAGGACCGGGGAGCTGTTTTTT. Translated, it gives CASSPGQGRTGELFF.